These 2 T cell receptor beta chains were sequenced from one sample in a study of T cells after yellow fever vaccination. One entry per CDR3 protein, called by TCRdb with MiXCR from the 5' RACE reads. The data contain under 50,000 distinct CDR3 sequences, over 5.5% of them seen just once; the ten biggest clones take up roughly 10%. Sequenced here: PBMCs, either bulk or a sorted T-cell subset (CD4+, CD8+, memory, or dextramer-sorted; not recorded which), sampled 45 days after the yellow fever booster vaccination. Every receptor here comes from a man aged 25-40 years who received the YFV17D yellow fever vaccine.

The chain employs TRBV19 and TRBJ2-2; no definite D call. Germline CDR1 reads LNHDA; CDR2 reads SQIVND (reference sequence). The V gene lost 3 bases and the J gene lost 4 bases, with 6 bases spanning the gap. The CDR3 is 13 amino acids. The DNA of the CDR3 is TGTGCCAGTAGTATTGGGGTCACCGGGGAGCTGTTTTTT. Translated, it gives CASSIGVTGELFF.

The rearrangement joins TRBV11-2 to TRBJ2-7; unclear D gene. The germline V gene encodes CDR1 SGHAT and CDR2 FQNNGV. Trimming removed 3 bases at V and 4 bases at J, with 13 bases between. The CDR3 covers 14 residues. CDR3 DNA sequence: TGTGCCAGCAGCTTGACTCCCGGACCGTACGAGCAGTACTTC. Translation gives CASSLTPGPYEQYF.